The entry below gives a single T cell receptor beta chain sequence along with its context. This sample is part of a study of blood T cell repertoires in COVID-19. CDR1 and CDR2 from the germline V gene are SGHVS and FQNEAQ. The CDR3 has 14 residues. Trimming pared 3 bases from V and 3 bases from J, leaving 8 bases between. In the authors' methods: By means of reference gene primer amplification, nucleated cell counts were estimated. Some clones are missing from TCRdb's copy, which holds only in-frame ones; the method was immunoSEQ multiplex PCR. Clone size and V and J calls were adopted from that table, with D and trimming inferred from the DNA. Here the sample spans approximately 300,000 clones, 85% being singletons.

Source material: PBMCs or T cells enriched from blood (not recorded which). The chain has TRBV7-8 and TRBJ2-2, with D possibly TRBD1 on 6 matching bases. The TCR originated in a woman in her 30s who had been exposed to COVID-19. DNA of the CDR3: TGTGCCAGCAGCTTCCACAGGGACACCGGGGAGCTGTTTTTT. The encoded protein is CASSFHRDTGELFF.